Each of the 18 T cell receptor beta chains below was sequenced from the same sample in a study of T cells in Graves' hyperthyroidism and ophthalmopathy. The investigators amplified TCR beta CDR3 regions from RNA transcripts. In the first-round RT-PCR of the TCR CDR3, the HTBI primer set was used. TCRdb processed the multiplex PCR reads anew with MiXCR; each CDR3 protein has one entry. Among hundreds of thousands of distinct CDR3 sequences listed, over 12% were seen once. The sequenced sample was blood. All receptors come from a woman between 35 and 50 years old with Graves' ophthalmopathy.

The table lists this clonotype with many counts. The chain is built from TRBV28 and TRBJ1-6; no firm D call. The V and J ends lost 7 bases and 0 bases respectively, with 10 bases between them. The CDR3 totals 15 residues. CDR1 and CDR2 (germline): MDHEN, SYDVKM. In nucleotides, the CDR3 is TGTGCCAGCATGTTGGCTAACTCCTATAATTCACCCCTCCACTTT. Translation: CASMLANSYNSPLHF.

The chain carries TRBV6-1 and TRBJ2-2; D is uncertain. The CDR3 consists of 14 residues. Looked up from germline, CDR1 is MNHNS and CDR2 is SASEGT. Between the trimmed V and J ends, which lost 4 bases and 3 bases, there was a span of 9 bases. The CDR3 loop is CASSGRQYTGELFF. DNA of the CDR3: TGTGCCAGCAGTGGCAGACAATACACCGGGGAGCTGTTTTTT.

This clonotype was observed many times. V is TRBV30 and J is TRBJ1-1; D remains unclear. Germline lookup yields CDR1 GTSNPN and CDR2 SVGIG (reference sequence). Trimming pared 4 bases from V and 1 base from J, leaving 4 bases between. CDR3 length equals 11 residues. The CDR3 DNA reads TGTGCCTGGATTCAGAACACTGAAGCTTTCTTT. Protein sequence: CAWIQNTEAFF. The variable domain in full, with the rest retrieved from reference TRBV30 and TRBJ1-1, is SQTIHQWPATLVQPVGSPLSLECTVEGTSNPNLYWYRQAAGRGLQLLFYSVGIGQISSEVPQNLSASRPQDRQFILSSKKLLLSDSGFYLCAWIQNTEAFFGQGTRLTVV.

The table lists this clonotype with many counts. This chain uses TRBV20-1 with TRBJ2-5; 9 nucleotides agree with TRBD1. Germline loops: CDR1 DFQATT, CDR2 SNEGSKA (reference sequence). J gave up 9 bases and V 4 bases, and 15 bases lay outside the gene matches. This CDR3 has 15 amino acids. CDR3: CSAKKRDRALRAQYF. The CDR3 nucleotides read TGCAGTGCTAAAAAACGGGACAGGGCCCTCCGGGCCCAGTACTTC.

This clonotype was observed a handful of times. The chain's CDR3 is CAWSPGGWGYTF. CDR3 coding DNA: TGTGCCTGGAGTCCAGGGGGCTGGGGCTACACCTTC. The chain uses TRBV30 and TRBJ1-2; the match to TRBD1 covers 8 bases. The V gene's germline CDR1 is GTSNPN and CDR2 SVGIG (reference sequence). This CDR3 has 12 amino acids. The junction had 4 bases not matched to a gene; V was cut back by 2 bases and J by 8 bases.

This clonotype was observed many times. The genes are TRBV30 and TRBJ2-2, with a weak D call TRBD2 (6 bases). The germline V gene has CDR1 GTSNPN and CDR2 SVGIG (reference sequence). The CDR3 is 12 amino acids. V shed 5 bases and J shed 3 bases, with 7 bases lying between them. The chain's CDR3 is CAWSGDTGELFF. The CDR3 DNA reads as TGTGCCTGGTCGGGGGACACCGGGGAGCTGTTTTTT.

This clonotype appeared many times. V usage is TRBV6-2 or TRBV6-3 and J usage is TRBJ1-5; unclear D gene. V lost 5 bases and J 6 bases, leaving 8 bases between the germline ends. This CDR3 has 12 residues. CDR1 is MNHEY and CDR2 is SVGEGT in the germline V gene. The CDR3 loop reads CASSPPAQPQHF. In DNA, the CDR3 is TGTGCCAGCAGTCCCCCGGCTCAGCCCCAGCATTTT.

This clonotype was counted at least ten times. The chain links TRBV19 to TRBJ2-5; 9 positions match TRBD2. V was clipped by 4 bases and J by 4 bases; unmatched bases: 7. The CDR3 has 15 residues. The germline V gene encodes CDR1 LNHDA and CDR2 SQIVND (reference sequence). The CDR3 loop is CASSRGDSGRETQYF. As DNA, the CDR3 is TGTGCCAGTAGTAGAGGGGATAGCGGGAGAGAGACCCAGTACTTC.

This chain connects TRBV29-1 to TRBJ1-1; no clear D. V lost 7 bases and J 2 bases, leaving 20 bases between the germline ends. Germline V gene lookup returns CDR1 SQVTM and CDR2 ANQGSEA. This CDR3 has 15 amino acids. CDR3 bases: TGCAGCGCTGACCCCACATTCATGCGTAACACTGAAGCTTTCTTT. Protein sequence: CSADPTFMRNTEAFF.

This clonotype was found a few times. The chain joins TRBV12-3 or TRBV12-4 to TRBJ1-1; weak D call: TRBD1 (5 bases). The CDR3 is 16 amino acids. The germline V and J ends were trimmed by 1 base and 1 base, with 13 bases remaining between them. The CDR3 region is CASSLGLGGGNTEAFF. The CDR3 region has the DNA TGTGCCAGCAGTTTAGGGCTCGGGGGAGGGAACACTGAAGCTTTCTTT.

The sample holds a few counts of this clonotype. CDR3 sequence: CASRDMSAGAYSPLHF. The CDR3 DNA reads as TGCGCCAGCAGAGACATGAGCGCCGGGGCTTATTCACCCCTCCACTTT. This chain connects TRBV5-1 to TRBJ1-6; tentative D call: TRBD1 (5 bases). The germline V gene has CDR1 SGHRS and CDR2 YFSETQ. The CDR3 is 16 amino acids. Trimming pared 5 bases from V and 8 bases from J, leaving 20 bases between. Filled out from reference TRBV5-1 and TRBJ1-6, the complete variable domain reads KAGVTQTPRYLIKTRGQQVTLSCSPISGHRSVSWYQQTPGQGLQFLFEYFSETQRNKGNFPGRFSGRQFSNSRSEMNVSTLELGDSALYLCASRDMSAGAYSPLHFGNGTRLTVT.

V is TRBV20-1 and J is TRBJ2-7, with a possible D match to TRBD2 (5 bases). V gave up 5 bases and J gave up 3 bases, with 11 bases separating them. Germline values: CDR1 DFQATT, CDR2 SNEGSKA (reference sequence). The CDR3 loop spans 12 amino acids. In nucleotides, the CDR3 is TGCAGTGCTCCGAGGACTCACTACGAGCAGTACTTC. As protein: CSAPRTHYEQYF.

This clonotype has ten or more counts. The J gene is TRBJ2-5, the V gene TRBV28; TRBD1 or TRBD2 may be the D gene (5 bases each). This CDR3 region has 15 residues. The germline CDR1 and CDR2 sequences are MDHEN and SYDVKM. With 4 bases removed from V and 4 bases from J, the gap between germline ends came to 16 bases. The chain's CDR3 is CASSSPSGTRETQYF. In DNA, the CDR3 is TGTGCCAGCAGTTCCCCATCAGGGACGAGAGAGACCCAGTACTTC. The variable domain in full, with the rest retrieved from reference TRBV28 and TRBJ2-5, is DVKVTQSSRYLVKRTGEKVFLECVQDMDHENMFWYRQDPGLGLRLIYFSYDVKMKEKGDIPEGYSVSREKKERFSLILESASTNQTSMYLCASSSPSGTRETQYFGPGTRLLVL.

This clonotype has just a few counts. A much larger clone lies a single base off, so this may be a read error. The chain employs TRBV11-2 and TRBJ2-7; no definite D call. The germline CDR1 and CDR2 sequences are SGHAT and FQNNGV. The CDR3 consists of 14 residues. V lost 0 bases to trimming and J lost 0 bases, with 6 bases between them. The CDR3 coding sequence is TGTGCCAGCAGCTTAGATTACAGCTCCTACGAGCAGTACTTC. Its protein product is CASSLDYSSYEQYF.

This clonotype was seen many times. This chain connects TRBV12-3 or TRBV12-4 to TRBJ1-5, with TRBD1 matching 7 bases. The ends lost 2 bases at V and 6 bases at J; junction bases unmatched: 1. This CDR3 has 13 residues. CDR3 amino acids: CASSLNRGQPQHF. The CDR3 DNA reads TGTGCCAGCAGTTTAAACAGGGGTCAGCCCCAGCATTTT.

Many counts were recorded for this clonotype. The chain couples TRBV28 to TRBJ1-1; D is ambiguous. Per the germline V gene, CDR1 is MDHEN and CDR2 is SYDVKM. The CDR3 length is 14 residues. Deletions cut 2 bases from V and 2 bases from J, with 9 bases between. CDR3 DNA sequence: TGTGCCAGCAGTTTAACACAGCCTAACACTGAAGCTTTCTTT. It is translated as CASSLTQPNTEAFF.

The table lists this clonotype with a few counts. V is TRBV6-1 and J is TRBJ1-1; D gene uncertain. The CDR3 sequence is 13 residues long. Germline lookup yields CDR1 MNHNS and CDR2 SASEGT. The germline V and J ends were trimmed by 7 bases and 0 bases, with 9 bases remaining between them. CDR3 sequence (DNA): TGTGCCAGCAAGCGAAGCATGAACACTGAAGCTTTCTTT. This sequence encodes CASKRSMNTEAFF.

In this sample, this clonotype turned up many times. V and J are TRBV15 and TRBJ2-7; D uncertain. Germline V lookup: CDR1 LNHNV, CDR2 YYDKDF (reference sequence). V was shortened by 0 bases and J by 7 bases, with 7 bases between the two germline ends. The CDR3 is 12 residues long. The chain's CDR3 is CATSRDLREQYF. In DNA, the CDR3 is TGTGCCACCAGCAGAGATTTACGGGAGCAGTACTTC. Filled out from reference TRBV15 and TRBJ2-7, the complete variable domain reads DAMVIQNPRYQVTQFGKPVTLSCSQTLNHNVMYWYQQKSSQAPKLLFHYYDKDFNNEADTPDNFQSRRPNTSFCFLDIRSPGLGDTAMYLCATSRDLREQYFGPGTRLTVT.